This T cell receptor (beta chain) was recovered during a study of CD8 T cells in Susac syndrome. Overall study results and limits: As the study acknowledged, the number of individuals who were part of its TCR sequencing and HLA analysis was relatively small.

CD8+ and CD4+ T cells were negatively isolated; TEMRA cells were FACS-enriched. The RNA input was about 0.5 to 1 ug, and it was reverse transcribed with random hexamers. A multiplex approach, immunoSEQ multiplex PCR, amplified TCR beta CDR3 across 54 Vbeta and 13 Jbeta. TCRdb called the immunoSEQ multiplex PCR reads again in MiXCR, with one record for every CDR3 protein. This table holds roughly 130,000 distinct CDR3 sequences, roughly 94% found once. A note on this clonotype: What it binds is unknown.

Germline V gives CDR1 SGHAT, CDR2 FQNNGV. The CDR3 contains 17 residues. Trimming cost V 4 bases and J 4 bases, with 22 bases left between them. The chain recombines TRBV11-2 with TRBJ1-1; TRBD1 is a possible D gene (5 bases). The receptor's source is a human donor with multiple sclerosis. Material for sequencing was CD4+ T cells from PBMCs. CDR3 region: CASSSTGPLKGSTEAFF. CDR3 nucleotide sequence: TGTGCCAGCAGCTCCACCGGGCCCCTAAAGGGGAGCACTGAAGCTTTCTTT.